A single sample gave rise to the 26 T cell receptor beta chains below, sequenced in a study of blood T cells in healthy people across ages (dated by TCRdb to between 2014 and 2016). Library preparation used 5' RACE. These reads were obtained on an Illumina HiSeq 2500. A second about 7 to 12 cycle PCR used a sample-barcoded 5' primer and a J-beta primer mix. TCRdb redid the processing of the public reads, applying fastp at Q25 and MiXCR, and retained in-frame beta chains. Identical CDR3 proteins give one entry, which carries the most common genes and DNA. The sample table lists 700,000 to 950,000 distinct CDR3 sequences, over 45% of them with a count of one. Together, the top ten hold 22% of the sample. The sequencing sample was made of blood. All receptors derive from a man younger than 45 in good health.

The chain combines TRBV10-3 with TRBJ2-5; no reliable D call. In germline, CDR1 is ENHRY, CDR2 SYGVKD. The CDR3 covers 13 residues. Deletions cut 5 bases from V and 0 bases from J, with 7 bases between. The CDR3, as DNA: TGTGCCATCAGTAGACCCGACCAAGAGACCCAGTACTTC. It codes for CAISRPDQETQYF.

CDR3: CASSSHTGNTDTQYF. The CDR3 DNA reads as TGTGCCAGCAGTTCCCATACAGGGAACACAGATACGCAGTATTTT. This chain connects TRBV27 to TRBJ2-3, with D perhaps matching TRBD1 (6 bases). The CDR3 extends over 15 amino acids. With 4 bases removed from V and 2 bases from J, the gap between germline ends came to 13 bases. Germline-derived CDR1 and CDR2 are MNHEY and SMNVEV (reference sequence).

This clonotype was observed many times. CDR3 nucleotide sequence: TGTGCCAGCAGCTATTTTAACAATGAGCAGTTCTTC. It yields the protein CASSYFNNEQFF. This chain links TRBV7-2 with TRBJ2-1; no clear D gene. This CDR3 spans 12 amino acids. Germline lookup yields CDR1 SGHTA and CDR2 FQGNSA. V lost 4 bases to trimming and J lost 5 bases, with 6 bases between them. Complete variable domain (other parts from reference TRBV7-2 and TRBJ2-1): GAGVSQSPSNKVTEKGKDVELRCDPISGHTALYWYRQSLGQGLEFLIYFQGNSAPDKSGLPSDRFSAERTGGSVSTLTIQRTQQEDSAVYLCASSYFNNEQFFGPGTRLTVL.

The chain is built from TRBV21-1 and TRBJ2-3; the D segment call TRBD2 is taken from the table without a DNA check. TRBV21-1 is given as a pseudogene. The CDR3 loop spans 11 amino acids. CDR3 sequence (DNA): TGTGCCAGCGGGCTAGCTGATACGCAGTATTTT. Its protein product is CASGLADTQYF.

This clonotype was seen only a few times. V gene TRBV12-3 or TRBV12-4 combines with J gene TRBJ1-1; the D is unclear. Between the trimmed V and J ends, which lost 3 bases and 1 base, there was a span of 12 bases. The CDR3 consists of 15 residues. This CDR3 is CASSFDRRGNTEAFF. The CDR3 DNA sequence: TGTGCCAGCAGTTTCGACCGCCGGGGGAACACTGAAGCTTTCTTT.

Note on this clonotype: A read error may explain this, as a much larger clone is one base away. This chain connects TRBV25-1 to TRBJ2-1; a weak D match, TRBD2 (6 bases). Germline CDR1 reads MGHDK; CDR2 reads SYGVNS. The CDR3 is made up of 17 amino acids. V was cut by 2 bases and J by 13 bases, with 27 bases left in between. The CDR3 bases are TGTGCCAGCAGTGAAACTTCCCCACTAGCCCCACAAGAGACCCAGTTCTTC. It is translated as CASSETSPLAPQETQFF.

In nucleotides, the CDR3 is TGTGCCAGCAGCCCTCCGGGACGAGCGGGAGAGGGGGAGCAGTACTTC. Amino acids: CASSPPGRAGEGEQYF. The rearrangement uses TRBV7-8 and TRBJ2-5; TRBD2 matches at 8 bases. Per germline, CDR1 SGHVS and CDR2 FQNEAQ. This CDR3 spans 16 amino acids. V lost 5 bases, J lost 11 bases, and 19 bases stayed unmatched.

The chain carries TRBV5-1 and TRBJ2-1, with TRBD2 matching over 12 bases. Germline trimming cut 1 base from V and 5 bases from J; bases unmatched to any gene: 4. Germline values: CDR1 SGHRS, CDR2 YFSETQ. The CDR3 spans 16 residues. In DNA form, the CDR3 reads TGCGCCAGCAGCTTGCTACCTAGCGGGGGGGACAATGAGCAGTTCTTC. Protein: CASSLLPSGGDNEQFF. Full variable domain (rest looked up from reference TRBV5-1 and TRBJ2-1): KAGVTQTPRYLIKTRGQQVTLSCSPISGHRSVSWYQQTPGQGLQFLFEYFSETQRNKGNFPGRFSGRQFSNSRSEMNVSTLELGDSALYLCASSLLPSGGDNEQFFGPGTRLTVL.

The V and J genes are TRBV6-5 and TRBJ1-2; D is perhaps TRBD1 (5 bases). The length of the CDR3 is 13 residues. Germline loops: CDR1 MNHEY, CDR2 SVGAGI. V gave up 5 bases and J gave up 3 bases, with 10 bases separating them. The CDR3 coding sequence is TGTGCCAGCAGTGAGGGACTCTACTATGGCTACACCTTC. Its protein is CASSEGLYYGYTF.

The chain recombines TRBV6-6 with TRBJ2-3; 10 nucleotides line up with TRBD1. The CDR3 spans 14 residues. J gave up 5 bases and V 6 bases, and 5 bases lay outside the gene matches. Germline CDR1 reads MNHNY; CDR2 reads SVGAGI (reference sequence). CDR3 in amino acids: CASRGRTGGDTQYF. The DNA for the CDR3 is TGTGCCAGCAGGGGACGGACAGGGGGAGATACGCAGTATTTT.

This clonotype showed up many times. This CDR3 reads CASSSGALGSYEQYF. The CDR3 nucleotides read TGTGCCAGCAGTTCGGGGGCACTGGGGTCCTACGAGCAGTACTTC. V and J are TRBV6-5 and TRBJ2-7; perhaps D is TRBD1 or TRBD2 (6 bases each). Germline CDR1 is MNHEY and CDR2 is SVGAGI. The CDR3 consists of 15 residues. V was cut by 4 bases and J by 1 base, with 14 bases left in between.

V and J are TRBV15 and TRBJ2-7, with TRBD2 matching over 7 bases. The CDR3 is made up of 13 amino acids. Trimming at V came to 5 bases and at J to 12 bases, leaving 13 bases not matched to a gene. The germline CDR1 and CDR2 sequences are LNHNV and YYDKDF (reference sequence). CDR3 in amino acids: CATSSSAGVSLYF. The CDR3 region has the DNA TGTGCCACCAGCTCCTCGGCGGGGGTTTCACTGTACTTC.

The chain's CDR3 is CASSPGTVWEQYF. CDR3 sequence (DNA): TGTGCCAGCTCACCAGGGACAGTATGGGAGCAGTACTTC. The V gene is TRBV18, the J gene TRBJ2-7; TRBD1 matches at 7 bases. From germline, CDR1 is KGHSH and CDR2 LQKENI. The ends lost 2 bases at V and 7 bases at J; junction bases unmatched: 5. The CDR3 spans 13 residues.

The chain employs TRBV27 and TRBJ2-7, with TRBD2 identical over 7 bases. CDR3 length: 16 amino acids. The V segment lost 7 bases and the J segment 7 bases; nucleotides outside the gene matches: 19. Germline V gene data show CDR1 as MNHEY and CDR2 as SMNVEV (reference sequence). CDR3 bases: TGTGCCAGCAAACTAAAGAGCGGGACGGGACTCTATGAGCAGTACTTC. It codes for CASKLKSGTGLYEQYF.

As DNA, the CDR3 is TGTGCCAGCAGCTCCCACGATGAGCAGTTCTTC. Protein: CASSSHDEQFF. The chain links TRBV7-2 to TRBJ2-1, with D uncertain. Per germline, CDR1 SGHTA and CDR2 FQGNSA. The V and J ends lost 4 bases and 8 bases respectively, with 6 bases between them. This CDR3 is 11 amino acids long.

The chain has TRBV12-3 or TRBV12-4 and TRBJ2-1, with TRBD1 matching over 8 bases. The CDR3 runs 15 residues. J lost 2 bases, V lost 4 bases, and 4 bases had no gene match. The CDR3 loop is CASSSTGGTYNEQFF. The CDR3 DNA follows: TGTGCCAGCAGTTCAACAGGGGGGACCTACAATGAGCAGTTCTTC.

The CDR3 here is CASGAGFNEETQYF. In DNA form, the CDR3 reads TGTGCCAGCGGGGCAGGGTTCAACGAAGAGACCCAGTACTTC. The chain employs TRBV2 and TRBJ2-7, with D tentatively TRBD1 (5 bases). TRBJ2-5 matches the DNA end more closely, so the J call is doubtful. This CDR3 is built from 14 residues. CDR1 and CDR2 (germline): SNHLY, FYNNEI.

The chain couples TRBV25-1 to TRBJ2-7, with TRBD2 matching 11 bases. The J segment lost 3 bases and the V segment lost 2 bases, leaving 3 bases of the junction unmatched. CDR1 is MGHDK and CDR2 is SYGVNS in the germline V gene. The CDR3 length is 15 residues. CDR3 amino acids: CASSETSGSRYEQYF. The CDR3 nucleotides are TGTGCCAGCAGTGAAACTAGCGGGAGTCGCTACGAGCAGTACTTC.

This chain links TRBV7-3 with TRBJ2-1; 8 nucleotides agree with TRBD2. V was pared by 0 bases and J by 4 bases, with 5 bases of the junction left unmatched. Germline assignment: CDR1 SGHTA and CDR2 FQGTGA. This CDR3 region has 16 residues. The CDR3 is CASSLTSERGYNEQFF. The CDR3 region has the DNA TGTGCCAGCAGCTTAACATCTGAGCGGGGGTACAATGAGCAGTTCTTC.

The CDR3 protein is CASSRDSGEYEQYF. Written as DNA, the CDR3 is TGTGCCAGCAGTAGGGATAGCGGGGAGTACGAGCAGTACTTC. The J gene is TRBJ2-5, the V gene TRBV27, with TRBD2 matching 8 bases. The DNA matches TRBJ2-7 better at its end, which makes the J call doubtful. This CDR3 has 14 residues. Germline values: CDR1 MNHEY, CDR2 SMNVEV (reference sequence).

The chain uses TRBV20-1 and TRBJ2-7; D not resolved. The CDR3 runs 13 residues. Between the trimmed V and J ends, which lost 5 bases and 5 bases, there was a span of 16 bases. Germline V gene sequence: CDR1 DFQATT, CDR2 SNEGSKA (reference sequence). The CDR3: CSAPLAGDNEQYF. The DNA of the CDR3 is TGCAGTGCTCCACTGGCTGGGGATAACGAGCAGTACTTC.

This clonotype was counted once. The CDR3 is CSVDTIWTSAYNEQYF. The CDR3 DNA reads TGCAGCGTGGACACCATTTGGACTAGCGCTTACAATGAGCAGTACTTC. V is TRBV29-1 and J is TRBJ2-5; 9 bases align to TRBD2. This CDR3 region has 16 residues. Germline assignment: CDR1 SQVTM and CDR2 ANQGSEA. V shed 6 bases, J shed 11 bases, and the junction held 22 bases outside the gene matches.

This clonotype has a handful of counts. This chain uses TRBV7-9 with TRBJ2-7; 7 bases agree with TRBD2. The CDR3 has 14 amino acids. V shed 3 bases and J 2 bases; nucleotides not matched to a gene: 4. Looked up from germline, CDR1 is SEHNR and CDR2 is FQNEAQ (reference sequence). The CDR3 DNA reads TGTGCCAGCAGCTTTGGACTAGATGCCTACGAGCAGTACTTC. Amino acid sequence: CASSFGLDAYEQYF. Full variable domain (outside the CDR3, taken from reference TRBV7-9 and TRBJ2-7): DTGVSQNPRHKITKRGQNVTFRCDPISEHNRLYWYRQTLGQGPEFLTYFQNEAQLEKSRLLSDRFSAERPKGSFSTLEIQRTEQGDSAMYLCASSFGLDAYEQYFGPGTRLTVT.

CDR3 bases: TGTGCCAGCAGTTACGGCCGGTGGTCCGAGCAGTACTTC. Protein product: CASSYGRWSEQYF. This chain joins TRBV6-2 or TRBV6-3 and TRBJ2-7, with D unresolved. The CDR3 covers 13 residues. Germline V CDR1 and CDR2: MNHEY, SVGEGT. V was trimmed by 2 bases and J by 6 bases, leaving 11 bases between them.

The CDR3 spells CSAPKPQVALYNEQFF. For the CDR3, the DNA is TGCAGTGCCCCAAAACCCCAGGTGGCTCTATACAATGAGCAGTTCTTC. The V and J genes are TRBV20-1 and TRBJ2-1; no definite D call. CDR3 length: 16 residues. Trimming left V 6 bases short and J 4 bases short, with 22 bases between. Per germline, CDR1 DFQATT and CDR2 SNEGSKA (reference sequence).

The CDR3 nucleotides are TGTGCCAGCAGTGCCTCCCGGGACCGCTCCTACGAGCAGTACTTC. It encodes CASSASRDRSYEQYF. The rearrangement joins TRBV6-5 to TRBJ2-7; tentatively, D is TRBD1 or TRBD2 (5 bases each). V was clipped by 5 bases and J by 0 bases, with 14 bases between them. CDR1 is MNHEY and CDR2 is SVGAGI in the germline V gene. The length of the CDR3 is 15 residues.